Following are 20 T cell receptor beta chains from one sample sequenced in a study of blood T cell repertoires in COVID-19. Sequencing used immunoSEQ multiplex PCR; TCRdb keeps in-frame clones, though not all of them. The sample has 100,000 to 150,000 clones, 85% to 90% seen once. Sequenced: peripheral blood. The receptor set was obtained from a man aged 55 to 69 with COVID-19, enrolled during active disease.

The chain recombines TRBV3-1 (or the pseudogene TRBV3-2) with TRBJ1-3; D is undetermined. The germline V and J ends were trimmed by 0 bases and 4 bases, with 10 bases remaining between them. The CDR3 extends over 15 amino acids. Germline CDR1 reads LGHDT; CDR2 reads YNNKEL (reference sequence). CDR3 amino acids: CASSQEPLQGNTIYF. In nucleotides, the CDR3 is TGTGCCAGCAGCCAAGAGCCGTTACAGGGAAACACCATATATTTT.

This chain joins TRBV18 and TRBJ2-3; 9 bases match TRBD1. Per the germline V gene, CDR1 is KGHSH and CDR2 is LQKENI. The CDR3 sequence is 15 residues long. Trimming took 7 bases from V and 0 from J; bases not matched to a gene: 5. The CDR3, as DNA: TGTGCCAGCTATGGGACAGGGTTTAGCACAGATACGCAGTATTTT. This encodes CASYGTGFSTDTQYF.

This clone was picked up one time. This chain links TRBV5-4 with TRBJ2-5; D possibly corresponds to TRBD1 (6 bases). Trimming removed 2 bases at V and 2 bases at J, with 13 bases between. The CDR3 is made up of 15 amino acids. The germline gives CDR1 SGHNT, CDR2 YYREEE (reference sequence). CDR3 sequence reads: CASSFGGVIQETQYF. The CDR3 coding sequence is TGTGCCAGCAGCTTTGGGGGCGTGATACAAGAGACCCAGTACTTC.

The chain carries TRBV7-6 and TRBJ2-1; a possible D gene is TRBD2 (6 bases). Germline CDR1 and CDR2: SGHVS and FNYEAQ. V shed 6 bases and J shed 10 bases, with 25 bases lying between them. This CDR3 has 16 amino acids. The CDR3 coding sequence is TGTGCCAGCAGTAATAGAGGTGGCGGGGCCTTACAGGAGCAGTTCTTC. The encoded protein is CASSNRGGGALQEQFF.

The chain carries TRBV10-1 and TRBJ2-5; 9 bases align to TRBD2. V was pared by 2 bases and J by 0 bases, with 4 bases of the junction left unmatched. CDR1 is WNHNN and CDR2 is SYGVQD in the germline V gene (reference sequence). The CDR3 spans 16 residues. The CDR3 DNA sequence: TGCGCCAGCAGTGAGAGGCCTAGCGGGGACCAAGAGACCCAGTACTTC. It codes for CASSERPSGDQETQYF.

The chain has TRBV7-9 and TRBJ1-3, with TRBD1 identical over 8 bases. The germline CDR1 and CDR2 sequences are SEHNR and FQNEAQ (reference sequence). The V segment lost 8 bases and the J segment 5 bases; nucleotides outside the gene matches: 14. The CDR3 is 16 amino acids. This CDR3 is CASGGGQASSRNTIYF. DNA for the CDR3: TGTGCCAGCGGGGGGGGACAGGCATCATCGAGAAACACCATATATTTT.

The J gene is TRBJ2-1, the V gene TRBV3-1 (or the pseudogene TRBV3-2); D is ambiguous. Germline-derived CDR1 and CDR2 are LGHDT and YNNKEL (reference sequence). There are 17 residues in the CDR3. V was clipped by 0 bases and J by 0 bases, with 12 bases between them. The CDR3 reads CASSQDELSASYNEQFF. The CDR3 DNA is TGTGCCAGCAGCCAAGATGAACTTTCCGCCTCCTACAATGAGCAGTTCTTC.

The genes are TRBV19 and TRBJ1-3; the D is unclear. The ends were cut back, 3 bases at V and 4 bases at J, with 4 bases in the middle. Germline V lookup: CDR1 LNHDA, CDR2 SQIVND (reference sequence). The CDR3 spans 12 residues. The CDR3 region is CASSMLGNTIYF. The CDR3 nucleotides are TGTGCCAGTAGTATGTTAGGAAACACCATATATTTT.

The CDR3 DNA sequence: TGTGCCAGCAATCGAATACGACCGACTCAGCATTTT. It specifies CASNRIRPTQHF. The chain recombines TRBV6-5 with TRBJ1-5, with D uncertain. Trimming shortened V by 7 bases and J by 13 bases, and 17 bases separated the two germline ends. CDR3 length: 12 amino acids. Germline V CDR1 and CDR2: MNHEY, SVGAGI.

This sequence joins TRBV5-4 and TRBJ1-3; weak D call: TRBD1 (5 bases). The CDR3 length is 13 residues. Germline assignment: CDR1 SGHNT and CDR2 YYREEE (reference sequence). The V and J ends lost 8 bases and 3 bases respectively, with 12 bases between them. The CDR3 protein is CASRRQNGNTIYF. The CDR3 DNA is TGTGCCAGTAGACGACAGAATGGAAACACCATATATTTT.

The chain has TRBV7-8 and TRBJ1-6; D is unclear. Per the germline V gene, CDR1 is SGHVS and CDR2 is FQNEAQ. This CDR3 comprises 18 residues. V was shortened by 3 bases and J by 0 bases, with 15 bases between the two germline ends. The CDR3 spells CASSFWAGMSSYNSPLHF. The DNA of the CDR3 is TGTGCCAGCAGCTTTTGGGCAGGAATGAGCTCCTATAATTCACCCCTCCACTTT.

The rearrangement uses TRBV6-2 or TRBV6-3 and TRBJ1-5; no reliable D call. This CDR3 has 14 amino acids. V shed 2 bases and J shed 6 bases, with 11 bases lying between them. CDR1 and CDR2 from the germline V gene are MNHEY and SVGEGT. The DNA for the CDR3 is TGTGCCAGCAGTTACCCAGGCGAAACTCAGCCCCAGCATTTT. Protein sequence: CASSYPGETQPQHF.

The rearrangement links TRBV2 to TRBJ1-2; TRBD1 aligns across 11 bases. CDR3 length: 16 amino acids. V lost 6 bases to trimming and J lost 4 bases; unmatched junction nucleotides: 10. Germline assignment: CDR1 SNHLY and CDR2 FYNNEI. CDR3 sequence reads: CASSFGTGGVSYGYTF. In DNA, the CDR3 is TGTGCCAGCAGCTTTGGGACAGGGGGAGTAAGCTATGGCTACACCTTC.

This chain connects TRBV7-2 to TRBJ2-3, with D perhaps TRBD2 (5 bases). The CDR3 runs 15 residues. CDR1 is SGHTA and CDR2 is FQGNSA in the germline V gene. V was clipped by 5 bases and J by 5 bases, with 17 bases between them. The CDR3 loop is CASSPVVRSGDTQYF. The DNA of the CDR3 is TGTGCCAGCAGCCCAGTCGTCCGGAGCGGAGATACGCAGTATTTT.

This clone occurred once. The V call is TRBV7-8, the J call TRBJ2-7, with 8 bases lining up with TRBD2. V shed 6 bases and J 0 bases; nucleotides not matched to a gene: 7. The CDR3 is made up of 15 amino acids. Germline V CDR1 and CDR2: SGHVS, FQNEAQ. This CDR3 is CASSPGGSSSYEQYF. The CDR3 DNA is TGTGCCAGCAGTCCGGGGGGGTCTAGCTCCTACGAGCAGTACTTC.

CDR3 in DNA: TGTGCCAGCAGCGACTGGCCGTGGTCTGGCTATGGCTACACCTTC. Its translation is CASSDWPWSGYGYTF. This chain links TRBV2 with TRBJ1-2; D gene ambiguous. From germline, CDR1 is SNHLY and CDR2 FYNNEI. The V and J ends lost 6 bases and 4 bases respectively, with 18 bases between them. The length of the CDR3 is 15 residues.

The chain combines TRBV6-1 with TRBJ1-1, with D possibly TRBD1 on 5 matching bases. Trimming shortened V by 3 bases and J by 11 bases, and 7 bases separated the two germline ends. The CDR3 length is 10 residues. The germline CDR1 and CDR2 sequences are MNHNS and SASEGT. The CDR3: CASSDRVAFF. DNA for the CDR3: TGTGCCAGCAGTGACAGGGTTGCTTTCTTT.

The genes are TRBV7-9 and TRBJ1-6, with 11 bases aligning to TRBD1. The CDR3 runs to 14 residues. CDR1 is SEHNR, CDR2 FQNEAQ, per germline (reference sequence). J gave up 7 bases and V 6 bases, and 2 bases lay outside the gene matches. The CDR3: CASSGTGGNSPLHF. CDR3 coding DNA: TGTGCCAGCAGTGGGACAGGGGGGAATTCACCCCTCCACTTT. Drawing the rest from reference TRBV7-9 and TRBJ1-6, the complete variable domain is DTGVSQNPRHKITKRGQNVTFRCDPISEHNRLYWYRQTLGQGPEFLTYFQNEAQLEKSRLLSDRFSAERPKGSFSTLEIQRTEQGDSAMYLCASSGTGGNSPLHFGNGTRLTVT.

The rearrangement joins TRBV9 to TRBJ2-7; a weak D match, TRBD2 (6 bases). Germline CDR1 is SGDLS and CDR2 is YYNGEE. Trimming removed 3 bases at V and 6 bases at J, with 16 bases between. The CDR3 covers 14 residues. As DNA, the CDR3 is TGTGCCAGCAGCGAGACCGGGACTTCCCTCGAGCAGTACTTC. This codes for CASSETGTSLEQYF.

The genes are TRBV3-1 (or the pseudogene TRBV3-2) and TRBJ1-6; D is unresolved. The germline V gene encodes CDR1 LGHDT and CDR2 YNNKEL (reference sequence). The CDR3 is 13 residues long. Between the trimmed V and J ends, which lost 2 bases and 7 bases, there was a span of 6 bases. CDR3 nucleotide sequence: TGTGCCAGCAGCCAACTAGCGAATTCACCCCTCCACTTT. Its protein product is CASSQLANSPLHF.